This T cell receptor beta chain was recorded in a study of response to subunit inactivated influenza vaccine listed by TCRdb under 2018. General notes on the study: The study used deep quantitative T cell receptor repertoire profiling to track responses to a trivalent subunit inactivated influenza vaccine. Broader findings and caveats from the paper: It was suggested by the authors that each seasonal influenza vaccination may recruit only a limited number of new T cells.

The protocol used for the library was RT-PCR. The instrument given in TCRdb is Illumina HiSeq 2500. TCRdb reprocessed the public reads (quality trimming at Q25 with fastp, clone calling with MiXCR) and kept in-frame beta chains. Entries that share a CDR3 protein sequence are merged under the most common genes and DNA. The sample table shows about 780,000 distinct CDR3 sequences, and around a sixth are seen once. The leading ten clones occupy 9.5% to 13% of the sample. CDR1 is given as DFQATT and CDR2 as SNEGSKA, both from the germline V gene (reference sequence). The CDR3 runs 16 residues from the cysteine to the phenylalanine. Kept here is only the CDR3 DNA, which spans 48 bases and is read in frame from base 1. V is shortened by 0 bases, J by 0 bases, and the region joining them spans 12 bases. In this sample, this clonotype turned up a few times. What this receptor recognizes is not known. No much larger clone is present one base from it, and per-base qualities are unavailable.

The input for sequencing was PBMCs from blood, taken 5 days after vaccination. The source is a man aged 50-59 years who received an inactivated influenza vaccine. Donor details come from another sample of the same person, matched by shared clones. The sequence joins TRBV20-1 to TRBJ2-1, with the D call tentatively TRBD1 or TRBD2, each fitting 6 bases. The bases are TGCAGTGCTAGAGATCGAAGGGGGGCCTCCTACAATGAGCAGTTCTTC. This encodes CSARDRRGASYNEQFF.